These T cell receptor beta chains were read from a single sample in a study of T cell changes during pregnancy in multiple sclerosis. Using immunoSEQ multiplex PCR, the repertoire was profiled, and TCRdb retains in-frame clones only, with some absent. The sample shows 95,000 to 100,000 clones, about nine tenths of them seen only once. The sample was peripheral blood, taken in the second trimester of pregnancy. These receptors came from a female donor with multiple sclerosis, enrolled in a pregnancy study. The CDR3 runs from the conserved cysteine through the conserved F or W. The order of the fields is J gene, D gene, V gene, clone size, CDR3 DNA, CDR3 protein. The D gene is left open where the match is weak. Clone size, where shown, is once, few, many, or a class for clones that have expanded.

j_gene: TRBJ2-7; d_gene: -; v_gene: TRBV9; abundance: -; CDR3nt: TGTGCCAGCAGCGGCGGATCGACTAGTCCCAAGCGGTACTTC; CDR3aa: CASSGGSTSPKRYF
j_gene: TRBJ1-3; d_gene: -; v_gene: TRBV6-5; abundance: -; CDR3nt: TGTGCCAGCAGTTTGACAATACCTTCAGGGGGAAACACCATATATTTT; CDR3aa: CASSLTIPSGGNTIYF
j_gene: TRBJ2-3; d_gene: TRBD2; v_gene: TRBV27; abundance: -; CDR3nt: TGTGCCAGCAGTCTCCTACTAGCGGGAGGGCCAGATACGCAGTATTTT; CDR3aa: CASSLLLAGGPDTQYF
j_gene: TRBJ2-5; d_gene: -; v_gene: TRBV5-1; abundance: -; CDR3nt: TGCGCCAGCAGCTTGGCGGTAGCAAACTTCGGTTCAGAGACCCAGTACTTC; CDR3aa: CASSLAVANFGSETQYF
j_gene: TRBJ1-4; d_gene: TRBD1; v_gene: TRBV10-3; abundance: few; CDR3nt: TGTGCCATCAGTGATCGGACAGGTCAAAATGAAAAACTGTTTTTT; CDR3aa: CAISDRTGQNEKLFF
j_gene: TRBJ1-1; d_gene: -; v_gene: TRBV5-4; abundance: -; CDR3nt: TGTGCCAGCAGCCCCACAATAGGACGGGATGAAGCTTTCTTT; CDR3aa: CASSPTIGRDEAFF
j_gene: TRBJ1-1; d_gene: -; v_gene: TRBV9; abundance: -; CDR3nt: TGTGCCAGCAGCGTAGCGGAGCACCCGGGCACTGAAGCTTTCTTT; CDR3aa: CASSVAEHPGTEAFF
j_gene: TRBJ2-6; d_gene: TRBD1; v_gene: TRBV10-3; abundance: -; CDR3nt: TGTGCCATCAGTATAACAGGGGTTAACTCTGGGGCCAACGTCCTGACTTTC; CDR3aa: CAISITGVNSGANVLTF
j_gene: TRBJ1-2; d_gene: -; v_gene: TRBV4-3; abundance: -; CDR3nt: TGCGCCAGCAGCCAAGATATGTCAGGGGCGGGCTACACCTTC; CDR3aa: CASSQDMSGAGYTF
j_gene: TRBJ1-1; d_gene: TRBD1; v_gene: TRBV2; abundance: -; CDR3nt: TGTGCCAGCACTTACAGGGGGGGAGGCACTGAAGCTTTCTTT; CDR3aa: CASTYRGGGTEAFF
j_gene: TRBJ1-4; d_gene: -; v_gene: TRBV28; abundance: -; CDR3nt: TGTGCCAGCAGTCCCCAAAGGACTCCAAATGAAAAACTGTTTTTT; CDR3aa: CASSPQRTPNEKLFF
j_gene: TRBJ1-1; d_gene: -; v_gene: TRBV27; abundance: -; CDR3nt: TGTGCCAGCAGGTACAGAGTAAACACTGAAGCTTTCTTT; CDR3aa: CASRYRVNTEAFF
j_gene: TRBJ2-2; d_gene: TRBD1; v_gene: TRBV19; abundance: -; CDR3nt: TGTGCCAGTAGTATAAGACAGGGCAACACCGGGGAGCTGTTTTTT; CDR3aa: CASSIRQGNTGELFF
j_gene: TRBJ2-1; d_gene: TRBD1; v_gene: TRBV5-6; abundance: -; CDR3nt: TGTGCCAGCAGCTTACAGGGGGCGCCGATGGGGGAGCAGTTCTTC; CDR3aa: CASSLQGAPMGEQFF
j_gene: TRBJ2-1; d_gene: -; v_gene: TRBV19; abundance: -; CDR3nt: TGTGCCAGTAGTCGTACGGGGACTTCCATCGGCAATGAGCAGTTCTTC; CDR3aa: CASSRTGTSIGNEQFF
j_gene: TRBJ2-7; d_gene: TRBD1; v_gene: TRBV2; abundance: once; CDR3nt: TGTGCCAGCTATACGGGACAGGGTTCCTACGAGCAGTACTTC; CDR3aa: CASYTGQGSYEQYF
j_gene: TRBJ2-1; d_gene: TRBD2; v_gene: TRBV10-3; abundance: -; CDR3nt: TGTGCCATCAGTGCCAGGGGAACACAGTCGGGCGGGAGGGTAGCCAATGAGCAGTTCTTC; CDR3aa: CAISARGTQSGGRVANEQFF
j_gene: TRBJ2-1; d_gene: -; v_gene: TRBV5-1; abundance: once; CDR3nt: TGCGCCAGCAGCTTGGTGGCGGAACCTTACAATGAGCAGTTCTTC; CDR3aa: CASSLVAEPYNEQFF
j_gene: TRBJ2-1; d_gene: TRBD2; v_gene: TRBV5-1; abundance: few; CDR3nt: TGCGCCAGCAGCTCGAGACCTAGGACTAGCGGGCCCAGCTCCTACAATGAGCAGTTCTTC; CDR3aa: CASSSRPRTSGPSSYNEQFF
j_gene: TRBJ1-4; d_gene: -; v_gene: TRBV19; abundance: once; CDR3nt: TGTGCCAGTAAGACAGGCCGAATTGCAACTAATGAAAAACTGTTTTTT; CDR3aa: CASKTGRIATNEKLFF
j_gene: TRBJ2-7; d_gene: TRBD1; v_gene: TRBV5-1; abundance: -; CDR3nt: TGCGCCAGCAGCTTAGCGACAGGGTACGAGCAGTACTTC; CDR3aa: CASSLATGYEQYF
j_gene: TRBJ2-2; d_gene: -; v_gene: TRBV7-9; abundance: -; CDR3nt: TGTGCCAGCAGCCGACAGGTTAGGGGCACCGGGGAGCTGTTTTTT; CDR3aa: CASSRQVRGTGELFF
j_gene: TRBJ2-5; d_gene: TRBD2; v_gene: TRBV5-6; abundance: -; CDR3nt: TGTGCCAGCAGCTTGCTCGGGCGGGAGGCCTTCCAAGAGACCCAGTACTTC; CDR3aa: CASSLLGREAFQETQYF
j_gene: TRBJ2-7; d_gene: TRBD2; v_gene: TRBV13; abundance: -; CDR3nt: TGTGCCAGCAGCTTCTCTAGCGGGCGGGACTCCTACGAGCAGTACTTC; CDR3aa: CASSFSSGRDSYEQYF
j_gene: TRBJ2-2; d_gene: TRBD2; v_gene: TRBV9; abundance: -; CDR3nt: TGTGCCAGCAGCCTCAACCGCCGGGGGGACCGGGGCACCGGGGAGCTGTTTTTT; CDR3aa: CASSLNRRGDRGTGELFF
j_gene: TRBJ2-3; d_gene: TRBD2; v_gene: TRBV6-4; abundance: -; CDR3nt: TGTGCCAGCAGTCCCGGACTAGCGAGCACAGATACGCAGTATTTT; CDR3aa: CASSPGLASTDTQYF
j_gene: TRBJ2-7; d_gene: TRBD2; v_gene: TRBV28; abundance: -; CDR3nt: TGTGCCAGCAGTTTAGGGGGGGTAAGCGAGCAGTACTTC; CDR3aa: CASSLGGVSEQYF
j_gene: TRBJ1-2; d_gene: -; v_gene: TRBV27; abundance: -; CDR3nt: TGTGCCAGCAGTTTATCGCAGGGTCCGCACTATGGCTACACCTTC; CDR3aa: CASSLSQGPHYGYTF
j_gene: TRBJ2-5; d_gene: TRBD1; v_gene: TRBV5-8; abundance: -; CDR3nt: TGTGCCAGCAGCCCAGGGGGGACAGGGTCAGAGACCCAGTACTTC; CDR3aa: CASSPGGTGSETQYF
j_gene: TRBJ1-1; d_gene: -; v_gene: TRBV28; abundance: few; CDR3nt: TGTGCCAGCAGTTTATCCGGTTACACTGAAGCTTTCTTT; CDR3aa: CASSLSGYTEAFF
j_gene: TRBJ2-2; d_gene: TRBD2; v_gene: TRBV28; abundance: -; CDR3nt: TGTGCCAGCAGTTTGTTGGGGAGGGCCCCGAACACCGGGGAGCTGTTTTTT; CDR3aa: CASSLLGRAPNTGELFF